Reported below is one TCR beta chain. This clonotype was counted at least ten times. Its cognate antigen has yet to be identified. The sample holds no much larger clone one base away, and base qualities are not on file. This record belongs to a study of T-cell memory formation after mild COVID-19 (dated by TCRdb to about 2021). In the study overall: TCR sequence clusters from the two donors were found to be largely donor specific. T-cell clones expanding and contracting after mild COVID-19 in two donors were tracked by longitudinal TCRalpha and TCRbeta repertoire sequencing. The cohort was made up of two young adult volunteers, one female and one male, who were previously healthy.

General conclusions and limits of the study: Clones that contracted from day 15 to 85 showed balanced CD4/CD8 phenotypes, whereas a second wave of clones that expanded from day 15 to 37 leaned towards CD4+. Contracting CD4+ clones turned up mainly in the CM and EM memory subsets, whereas EMRA was where CD8+ clones were enriched. The second-wave clones that peaked on day 37 were not confirmed to be SARS-CoV-2 specific. Some responding clones were detected in pre-infection memory, suggesting pre-existing cross-reactive memory T cells joined the SARS-CoV-2 response. Only two mild cases were covered in the study, and larger cohorts including severe cases with pre-infection samples were considered necessary.

PBMCs were isolated by Ficoll-Paque density gradient centrifugation. According to the germline V gene, CDR1 reads SGDLS and CDR2 reads YYNGEE. The CDR3 goes from the cysteine to the phenylalanine over 15 residues. Just CDR3 DNA is preserved here, 45 bases in frame from base 1. V lost 5 bases and J lost 4 bases; the stretch between them is 15 bases long. Sequencing was carried out with an Illumina NovaSeq 6000. Using 5'RACE with constant-segment primers, TCRalpha and TCRbeta cDNA libraries were constructed, with sample barcodes and unique molecular identifiers added in the process. RNA was extracted from every sample with Trizol reagent. Libraries were amplified in two PCR steps, with a second sample barcode and Illumina TruSeq adapters added in the second step. Sequencing of the libraries was done on an Illumina NovaSeq, producing 2 x 150 bp paired-end reads. Processing in the source paper ran as follows. Demultiplexing of reads and collapsing into UMI-guided consensus sequences were performed with migec v1.2.7. Using mixcr v2.1.11, UMI consensuses were aligned to TRA and TRB V and J templates and then assembled into clonotypes. A clonotype was counted as expanded or contracted only if both edgeR and NoisET called the change significant, with noise models trained on biological replicates. For edgeR calls, the cutoffs were a false discovery rate-adjusted p below 0.01 and a log2 fold-change threshold of 1. PCA with hierarchical clustering of max-normalized trajectories of the 1000 most abundant clonotypes was used as exploratory dynamics analysis. The CD4 or CD8 phenotype of responding clones was assigned using the separately sequenced CD4+ and CD8+ repertoires. TCRdb ran its own pipeline on the public reads, namely fastp trimming at Q25 and MiXCR clone calling, and kept in-frame beta chains. CDR3 protein duplicates are merged, each entry listing the most common genes and DNA. V and J calls and clone size were set by TCRdb, not the authors. Across this sample there are more than 120,000 distinct CDR3 sequences, with around 21% seen only once. The ten largest clones add up to approximately 2% of the sample.

The chain is assembled from TRBV9 and TRBJ2-2; no D gene can be assigned with confidence. The material sequenced was PBMCs or a T cell subset sorted from them (not recorded which). This receptor was obtained from an adult woman who had mild COVID-19 (a few samples of this study predate the infection). The sample titles of this study are shuffled in the database, so cell type and time point are left out; the donor was told from shared clones. CDR3 region: CASSRVQSPTGELFF. The DNA reads TGTGCCAGCAGTCGGGTGCAATCCCCCACCGGGGAGCTGTTTTTT.